Included here is one T cell receptor (beta chain) sequence, with context. The RNA, about 0.45 to 1 ug, was put through reverse transcription using random hexamers. The immunoSEQ assay covered 54 Vbeta and 13 Jbeta segments for CDR3. In TCRdb, the immunoSEQ multiplex PCR reads were re-called with MiXCR into one record per CDR3 protein. In the table there are about 80,000 distinct CDR3 sequences, approximately 94% of which are singletons. Germline V gene sequence: CDR1 SGHTA, CDR2 FQGNSA. This CDR3 comprises 15 residues. Trimming shortened V by 5 bases and J by 5 bases, and 16 bases separated the two germline ends. These data belong to a study of CD8 T cells in Susac syndrome. Background on the study: When their blood was taken, patients with Susac syndrome were therapy-naive, taking corticosteroids, or taking intravenous immunoglobulin alone.

TEMRA cells were FACS-enriched, unlike CD8+ and CD4+ T cells, which were negatively isolated. V and J are TRBV7-2 and TRBJ2-1; D perhaps matches TRBD1 (5 bases). This clonotype was sampled from a human donor with Susac syndrome. Sequencing used CD4+ T cells from PBMCs. CDR3 nucleotide sequence: TGTGCCAGCAGCCCCACCCCCGACAGAAACAATGAGCAGTTCTTC. This gives the protein CASSPTPDRNNEQFF.